This T cell receptor beta chain originates from a study of T-cell reconstitution after alpha-beta-depleted transplantation in children. General observations from the study: High day-60 TCRbeta diversity in some patients came from surviving recipient T cells and thymic progenitors. It was reported that alpha-beta T cells came from several hundred expanded graft clones (about two months after transplant).

A few counts support this clonotype. No antigen is known for it. It was with unique molecular identifiers that the TCRbeta library was prepared. TCRdb passed the PCR reads through MiXCR, listing each CDR3 protein once. Of fewer than 700,000 distinct CDR3 sequences in the sample, under 15% were seen once. This TCR was recovered from a male patient younger than 18 who had a stem cell transplant for acute myeloid leukemia, so the T cells may come from the graft donor. Material: PBMCs, mostly from graft donor cells, obtained 360 days after TCRalphabeta/CD19-depleted stem cell transplant.

DNA of the CDR3: TGTGCCAGCACTCCCTGGGGGCGGGCTGGGGCCAACGTCCTGACTTTC. Its translation is CASTPWGRAGANVLTF. This chain joins TRBV28 and TRBJ2-6, with D maybe TRBD1 (6 bases). Germline-derived CDR1 and CDR2 are MDHEN and SYDVKM. The CDR3 contains 16 residues. V gave up 7 bases and J gave up 2 bases, with 15 bases separating them. Filled out from reference TRBV28 and TRBJ2-6, the complete variable domain reads DVKVTQSSRYLVKRTGEKVFLECVQDMDHENMFWYRQDPGLGLRLIYFSYDVKMKEKGDIPEGYSVSREKKERFSLILESASTNQTSMYLCASTPWGRAGANVLTFGAGSRLTVL.